A selection of T cell receptor beta chains follows, all from one sample in a study of blood T cell repertoires in COVID-19. Sequenced by immunoSEQ multiplex PCR; TCRdb stores in-frame clones only, minus some. The table has a few hundred thousand clones, 86% seen once. Sequenced input: PBMCs or T cells enriched from blood (not recorded which). Receptor source: a woman aged 25 to 39 who had been exposed to COVID-19. CDR3s include the opening cysteine and the closing phenylalanine or tryptophan. D genes are given only for firm matches. Expanded clones get a size class; other rows say once, few or many, or leave the size out.

TRBJ2-2	NA	TRBV27	TRBD1	CASSDPGQGAGELFF	TGTGCCAGCAGTGACCCGGGACAGGGGGCCGGGGAGCTGTTTTTT
TRBJ1-3	NA	TRBV3-1/TRBV3-2	NA	CASSHPQGGNTIYF	TGTGCCAGCAGCCATCCGCAGGGGGGAAACACCATATATTTT
TRBJ2-2	NA	TRBV6-5	TRBD1	CASSRQGASGELFF	TGTGCCAGCAGTAGACAGGGGGCTAGCGGGGAGCTGTTTTTT
TRBJ1-6	NA	TRBV5-1	NA	CASSLAATYNSPLHF	TGCGCCAGCAGCTTGGCTGCGACCTATAATTCACCCCTCCACTTT
TRBJ1-3	few	TRBV27	TRBD1	CASSRTGGNTIYF	TGTGCCAGCAGCCGGACAGGTGGAAACACCATATATTTT
TRBJ2-7	NA	TRBV27	TRBD2	CASSLGTSGDEQYF	TGTGCCAGCAGTTTAGGGACTAGCGGGGACGAGCAGTACTTC
TRBJ1-3	NA	TRBV6-5	NA	CASSYVQGSGNTIYF	TGTGCCAGCAGTTATGTACAGGGTTCTGGAAACACCATATATTTT
TRBJ1-3	NA	TRBV2	NA	CASSSQGNGNTIYF	TGTGCCAGCAGTTCACAGGGAAATGGAAACACCATATATTTT
TRBJ2-7	few	TRBV30	NA	CAWSRDLLGEQYF	TGTGCCTGGAGCCGGGACTTGCTTGGTGAGCAGTACTTC
TRBJ1-6	once	TRBV7-9	NA	CASSLQGPDSPLHF	TGTGCCAGCAGCTTACAGGGTCCGGATTCACCCCTCCACTTT
TRBJ2-7	NA	TRBV14	NA	CASSQDPVSYEQYF	TGTGCCAGCAGCCAAGATCCAGTATCCTACGAGCAGTACTTC
TRBJ1-3	NA	TRBV30	NA	CAWRGAGIRRNTIYF	TGTGCCTGGAGGGGGGCCGGGATTCGTAGAAACACCATATATTTT
TRBJ1-2	NA	TRBV19	NA	CASRKAGRDYGYTF	TGTGCCAGTCGGAAAGCCGGGAGAGACTATGGCTACACCTTC
TRBJ2-1	few	TRBV5-1	NA	CASSPWGSGNEQFF	TGCGCCAGCAGCCCTTGGGGCAGTGGTAATGAGCAGTTCTTC
TRBJ2-2	NA	TRBV19	NA	CASRQQAPTGELFF	TGTGCCAGTAGGCAGCAGGCGCCCACCGGGGAGCTGTTTTTT
TRBJ1-4	NA	TRBV27	TRBD1	CASSRDRGTLNEKLFF	TGTGCCAGCAGTCGGGACAGGGGGACCCTCAATGAAAAACTGTTTTTT
TRBJ2-7	NA	TRBV9	NA	CASSVGGMGSWDEQYF	TGTGCCAGCAGCGTTGGGGGGATGGGGTCGTGGGACGAGCAGTACTTC
TRBJ1-6	few	TRBV30	TRBD1	CAWCAGTGWLSPLHF	TGTGCCTGGTGTGCGGGGACAGGGTGGCTTTCACCCCTCCACTTT
TRBJ1-4	NA	TRBV10-1	NA	CASSEFQVLEVNEKLFF	TGCGCCAGCAGTGAGTTCCAGGTCCTGGAGGTTAATGAAAAACTGTTTTTT
TRBJ1-4	NA	TRBV21-1	NA	CASSKADTGGSEKLFF	TGTGCCAGCAGCAAAGCGGATACAGGGGGGAGTGAAAAACTGTTTTTT
TRBJ2-3	once	TRBV5-1	TRBD1	CASSLGGTGHTDTQYF	TGCGCCAGCAGCTTGGGGGGGACAGGGCATACAGATACGCAGTATTTT
TRBJ2-1	NA	TRBV5-1	TRBD2	CASSTTSAGEQFF	TGCGCCAGCAGCACTACTAGCGCCGGTGAGCAGTTCTTC
TRBJ1-4	NA	TRBV20-1	NA	CSAHATEKLFF	TGCAGTGCCCACGCCACAGAAAAACTGTTTTTT
TRBJ2-3	NA	TRBV6-1	NA	CASSEGRGDTQYF	TGTGCCAGCAGTGAGGGCAGGGGTGATACGCAGTATTTT
TRBJ1-4	NA	TRBV10-3	TRBD1	CAISEIPGTGNEKLFF	TGTGCCATCAGTGAGATACCCGGGACAGGGAATGAAAAACTGTTTTTT
TRBJ2-3	NA	TRBV9	TRBD2	CASSASLAGGTDTQYF	TGTGCCAGCAGCGCCTCACTAGCGGGAGGCACAGATACGCAGTATTTT
TRBJ1-5	NA	TRBV19	NA	CASSTNHRASQHF	TGTGCCAGTAGTACTAACCACAGGGCATCCCAGCATTTT
TRBJ2-1	NA	TRBV24-1	TRBD2	CATSETGTSGGPSSYNEQFF	TGTGCCACCAGTGAGACCGGGACTAGCGGGGGGCCGTCCTCCTACAATGAGCAGTTCTTC
TRBJ2-2	NA	TRBV5-1	NA	CASSGGSTGGELFF	TGCGCCAGCAGCGGGGGGTCGACGGGCGGGGAGCTGTTTTTT
TRBJ1-3	once	TRBV29-1	NA	CSVEVPRGGDPSGNTIYF	TGCAGCGTTGAAGTTCCACGAGGGGGGGATCCTTCTGGAAACACCATATATTTT
TRBJ1-1	NA	TRBV30	NA	CAWSVGDRDTFEAFF	TGTGCCTGGAGTGTTGGGGACCGGGACACTTTTGAAGCTTTCTTT
TRBJ1-1	once	TRBV30	TRBD1	CAWSLDRLTEAFF	TGTGCCTGGAGTCTGGACAGGCTCACTGAAGCTTTCTTT
TRBJ2-7	NA	TRBV5-1	NA	CASSFGQGGTYEQYF	TGCGCCAGCAGCTTCGGGCAGGGAGGTACCTACGAGCAGTACTTC
TRBJ2-2	NA	TRBV30	NA	CAWSVKQVNPMGNTGELFF	TGTGCCTGGAGTGTAAAACAGGTCAATCCAATGGGCAACACCGGGGAGCTGTTTTTT
TRBJ2-3	NA	TRBV5-5	NA	CASSLIQGTDTQYF	TGTGCCAGCAGCTTAATACAGGGCACAGATACGCAGTATTTT